Given below is one T cell receptor beta chain in context. Its ends do not fully match the called genes, so a read error is possible. The data were taken from a study of shared clonotypes between healthy human individuals. Profiling relied on immunoSEQ multiplex PCR, and the TCRdb table lists in-frame clones only, not all of them. The sample records fewer than 850,000 clones, 96% being singletons. CD45RO-negative, CCR7-positively selected cells formed the naive CD8 fraction, excluding terminally differentiated effector memory CD45RA+ cells. This CDR3 spans 15 amino acids. Germline V gene data show CDR1 as SSHAT and CDR2 as FNYEAQ (reference sequence).

The sequenced sample was naive CD8+ T cells sorted from blood. The chain combines TRBV7-7 with TRBJ1-5, with TRBD1 matching 7 bases. The sequence derives from a man aged 25 to 40 in good health. The DNA of the CDR3 is TGTGCTAGCAGACCCCGCGGACAGGTTAATCAGCCCCAGCATTTT. Its protein is CASRPRGQVNQPQHF.